The 18 T cell receptor beta chains in this list originate from one sample, sequenced in a study of patients and donors after allogeneic stem cell transplantation. Using its own MiXCR run on the RT-PCR reads, TCRdb lists one record per CDR3 protein. The sample lists approximately 200,000 distinct CDR3 sequences, 40% to 45% occurring once. The specimen sequenced was blood, either unsorted or a sorted T cell fraction (not recorded which). Source of these receptors: a human donor who was either an allogeneic HSCT recipient or a stem cell or donor lymphocyte infusion donor (not recorded which). It is not recorded whose cells these are; they may come from a transplant donor.

This clonotype has more than one count but fewer than ten. The chain recombines TRBV12-3 or TRBV12-4 with TRBJ1-1; D possibly corresponds to TRBD1 (5 bases). The V and J ends lost 5 bases and 0 bases respectively, with 10 bases between them. The CDR3 extends over 14 amino acids. For the CDR3, the DNA is TGTGCCAGCAGTCCCGGCAGGGTGAACACTGAAGCTTTCTTT. This sequence encodes CASSPGRVNTEAFF.

The chain uses TRBV7-8 and TRBJ2-3, with 8 nucleotides matching TRBD2. The CDR3 totals 17 residues. The germline V gene encodes CDR1 SGHVS and CDR2 FQNEAQ. V shed 4 bases, J shed 2 bases, and the junction held 11 bases outside the gene matches. CDR3 sequence (DNA): TGTGCCAGCAGCTCCTCATTGGGAGCGGGAGTCACAGATACGCAGTATTTT. Encoded protein: CASSSSLGAGVTDTQYF.

The chain recombines TRBV6-5 with TRBJ2-1, with 8 bases fitting TRBD2. In germline, CDR1 is MNHEY, CDR2 SVGAGI. After removal of 4 bases from V and 0 bases from J, the junction contained 5 bases not matched to a gene. The CDR3 sequence is 16 residues long. DNA of the CDR3: TGTGCCAGCAGTTTCCTCGGGACTAGCTCCTACAATGAGCAGTTCTTC. Translating gives CASSFLGTSSYNEQFF.

V gene TRBV6-2 or TRBV6-3 combines with J gene TRBJ1-2; 7 bases align to TRBD1. CDR1 and CDR2 from the germline V gene are MNHEY and SVGEGT. Trimming at V came to 10 bases and at J to 6 bases, leaving 8 bases not matched to a gene. The CDR3 extends over 12 amino acids. CDR3 sequence (DNA): TGTGCCACCCAGGGGGGCCGGGATGGCTACACCTTC. It codes for CATQGGRDGYTF.

Only a few counts were recorded for this clonotype. The V and J genes are TRBV2 and TRBJ1-4; D remains unclear. Trimming stripped 2 bases from V and 1 base from J, with 14 bases between. The CDR3 is 17 residues long. The germline V gene encodes CDR1 SNHLY and CDR2 FYNNEI. As DNA, the CDR3 is TGTGCCAGCAGTGAATTGAGTCTTCGGGGAACTAATGAAAAACTGTTTTTT. Translated: CASSELSLRGTNEKLFF. Drawing the rest from reference TRBV2 and TRBJ1-4, the complete variable domain is EPEVTQTPSHQVTQMGQEVILRCVPISNHLYFYWYRQILGQKVEFLVSFYNNEISEKSEIFDDQFSVERPDGSNFTLKIRSTKLEDSAMYFCASSELSLRGTNEKLFFGSGTQLSVL.

The chain joins TRBV28 to TRBJ1-1, with 7 bases lining up with TRBD1. This CDR3 has 16 amino acids. From germline, CDR1 is MDHEN and CDR2 SYDVKM. The V and J ends lost 6 bases and 1 base, in that order; junction bases with no gene match: 11. This CDR3 is CASSPTLGQPNTEAFF. CDR3 in DNA: TGTGCCAGCAGCCCAACACTGGGACAGCCGAACACTGAAGCTTTCTTT.

V and J are TRBV5-1 and TRBJ1-4; TRBD1 is a possible D gene (5 bases). V lost 0 bases, J lost 3 bases, and 15 bases lay in between. CDR3 length: 17 residues. Germline CDR1 is SGHRS and CDR2 is YFSETQ. The CDR3 sequence: CASSLATSGSANEKLFF. The CDR3 nucleotides read TGCGCCAGCAGCTTGGCCACTTCAGGGTCGGCTAATGAAAAACTGTTTTTT.

This chain links TRBV14 with TRBJ1-1; D call uncertain. The ends were cut back, 4 bases at V and 11 bases at J, with 20 bases in the middle. The CDR3 contains 14 residues. Germline V gives CDR1 SGHDN, CDR2 FVKESK. The CDR3 sequence is CASSPIAIAGQAFF. CDR3 nucleotide sequence: TGTGCCAGCAGCCCAATAGCTATCGCCGGGCAGGCTTTCTTT.

The CDR3 reads CASSILPGQGDGYTF. CDR3 sequence (DNA): TGTGCCAGTAGTATATTACCGGGACAGGGTGATGGCTACACCTTC. The chain couples TRBV19 to TRBJ1-2; 9 bases match TRBD1. The CDR3 is made up of 15 amino acids. J was trimmed by 6 bases and V by 2 bases; bases with no gene match: 7. Germline V gene data show CDR1 as LNHDA and CDR2 as SQIVND (reference sequence).

This clonotype was found a few times. This rearrangement joins TRBV7-2 to TRBJ2-2, with D possibly being TRBD1 or TRBD2 (5 bases each). In germline, CDR1 is SGHTA, CDR2 FQGNSA. Trimming stripped 5 bases from V and 1 base from J, with 11 bases between. There are 15 residues in the CDR3. CDR3 DNA: TGTGCCAGCAGCCCCGGGACCTTGAACACCGGGGAGCTGTTTTTT. Residues: CASSPGTLNTGELFF.

The V call is TRBV12-3 or TRBV12-4, the J call TRBJ1-2; 7 nucleotides agree with TRBD1. J gave up 6 bases and V 5 bases, and 9 bases lay outside the gene matches. This CDR3 is 14 amino acids long. DNA for the CDR3: TGTGCCAGCAGTCTCATTAACAGGGGAGATGGCTACACCTTC. It specifies CASSLINRGDGYTF.

This clonotype showed up just a few times. This rearrangement joins TRBV12-3 or TRBV12-4 to TRBJ2-1; D uncertain. CDR3 size: 12 residues. Deletions cut 3 bases from V and 7 bases from J, with 7 bases between. The CDR3 nucleotides are TGTGCCAGCAGTTTTCCCTTTAATGAGCAGTTCTTC. This sequence encodes CASSFPFNEQFF.

This chain joins TRBV29-1 and TRBJ2-1, with 9 bases fitting TRBD2. J was trimmed by 12 bases and V by 4 bases; bases with no gene match: 7. CDR1 and CDR2 from the germline V gene are SQVTM and ANQGSEA. The CDR3 is 12 residues long. The CDR3: CSVVGTSFGQFF. For the CDR3, the DNA is TGCAGCGTTGTCGGGACTAGCTTCGGGCAGTTCTTC.

There are a few counts of this clonotype. This chain connects TRBV7-9 to TRBJ2-1; D is ambiguous. The CDR3 contains 14 residues. Germline V lookup: CDR1 SEHNR, CDR2 FQNEAQ (reference sequence). V was clipped by 3 bases and J by 4 bases, with 10 bases between them. This CDR3 is CASSLGIQYNEQFF. The CDR3 nucleotides are TGTGCCAGCAGCTTGGGGATCCAATACAATGAGCAGTTCTTC.

This sequence joins TRBV9 and TRBJ2-5; D is perhaps TRBD1 (6 bases). The V gene's germline CDR1 is SGDLS and CDR2 YYNGEE. V dropped 5 bases and J dropped 5 bases, with 16 bases sitting between them. This CDR3 comprises 14 residues. The chain's CDR3 is CASRPQGPEETQYF. For the CDR3, the DNA is TGTGCCAGCAGGCCTCAGGGGCCAGAGGAGACCCAGTACTTC. Variable domain in full (rest from reference TRBV9 and TRBJ2-5): DSGVTQTPKHLITATGQRVTLRCSPRSGDLSVYWYQQSLDQGLQFLIQYYNGEERAKGNILERFSAQQFPDLHSELNLSSLELGDSALYFCASRPQGPEETQYFGPGTRLLVL.

The chain uses TRBV28 and TRBJ2-7; D ambiguous. Deletions cut 3 bases from V and 2 bases from J, with 5 bases between. There are 12 residues in the CDR3. Looked up from germline, CDR1 is MDHEN and CDR2 is SYDVKM. The CDR3 reads CASSFRAYEQYF. CDR3 in DNA: TGTGCCAGCAGTTTTCGGGCCTACGAGCAGTACTTC. Looking up the rest from reference TRBV28 and TRBJ2-7 gives the full variable domain: DVKVTQSSRYLVKRTGEKVFLECVQDMDHENMFWYRQDPGLGLRLIYFSYDVKMKEKGDIPEGYSVSREKKERFSLILESASTNQTSMYLCASSFRAYEQYFGPGTRLTVT.

This chain connects TRBV29-1 to TRBJ2-5; no clear D gene. CDR3 length: 11 residues. Germline V gene sequence: CDR1 SQVTM, CDR2 ANQGSEA. Trimming took off 5 bases at V and 5 bases at J, with 9 bases between the two ends. CDR3 loop: CSVPLLETQYF. CDR3 sequence (DNA): TGCAGCGTTCCACTGCTGGAGACCCAGTACTTC.

This clonotype is a singleton in its sample. The CDR3 DNA reads as TGCGCCAGCAGCCCCATAGCGGCCCTAGTCGAGAATGAGCAGTTCTTC. This encodes CASSPIAALVENEQFF. The chain uses TRBV5-1 and TRBJ2-1; possibly TRBD2 for D (6 bases). The CDR3 spans 16 residues. Germline CDR1 is SGHRS and CDR2 is YFSETQ. With 4 bases removed from V and 7 bases from J, the gap between germline ends came to 21 bases.